Below, 18 T cell receptor beta chains from the same sample are listed, as sequenced in a study of regulatory T cells in long-lasting Graves disease. Both iRepertoire HTBI primers and Arm-PCR of CDR3 regions were used to build the TCR beta libraries. One entry per CDR3 protein results from TCRdb running MiXCR on the multiplex PCR reads. Among roughly 400,000 distinct CDR3 sequences listed, around 15% were seen once. Regarding time point: newly diagnosed GD, antithyroid drugs for less than 3 months. Making the TCR library involved RNA that had been extracted from PBMCs. These data are also associated with another study on T cells in Graves' hyperthyroidism and ophthalmopathy.

The material was peripheral blood mononuclear cells (PBMCs), obtained at new diagnosis, from a patient treated with antithyroid drugs. These TCRs come from a woman aged 18-29 years with Graves disease.

V usage is TRBV27 and J usage is TRBJ2-1, with 7 bases that match TRBD1. The CDR3 contains 15 residues. CDR1 is MNHEY and CDR2 is SMNVEV in the germline V gene (reference sequence). J gave up 1 base and V 4 bases, and 4 bases lay outside the gene matches. The CDR3 is CASSSWDSSYNEQFF. Here the CDR3 DNA reads TGTGCCAGCAGTTCCTGGGACAGTTCCTACAATGAGCAGTTCTTC.

This clonotype occurred many times. The chain links TRBV3-1 to TRBJ1-1; 7 nucleotides line up with TRBD1. The CDR3 spans 14 residues. Per germline, CDR1 LGHDT and CDR2 YNNKEL (reference sequence). V dropped 4 bases and J dropped 3; count of bases not matched to a gene: 5. CDR3 sequence (DNA): TGTGCCAGCAGCCCTAGACAGGGCTACACTGAAGCTTTCTTT. Protein: CASSPRQGYTEAFF.

This clonotype was observed a few times. V usage is TRBV6-5 and J usage is TRBJ2-3; 10 bases map to TRBD2. V shed 4 bases, J shed 4 bases, and the junction held 8 bases outside the gene matches. The CDR3 runs to 16 residues. Germline CDR1 reads MNHEY; CDR2 reads SVGAGI. This chain's CDR3 is CASSSLLAGSADTQYF. The CDR3 DNA follows: TGTGCCAGCAGTTCCCTACTAGCGGGAAGCGCAGATACGCAGTATTTT.

This clonotype was detected a few times. The V call is TRBV7-3, the J call TRBJ2-3; 11 positions agree with TRBD2. With 2 bases clipped from V and 0 bases from J, the junction kept 10 bases outside the gene matches. This CDR3 spans 19 amino acids. Germline CDR1 SGHTA, CDR2 FQGTGA. As DNA, the CDR3 is TGTGCCAGCAGCTTAGGGTCCGGGACTAGCGGCTATAGCACAGATACGCAGTATTTT. Translation: CASSLGSGTSGYSTDTQYF.

The chain recombines TRBV13 with TRBJ1-2; a weak D match, TRBD1 (5 bases). The V end was cut by 5 bases, the J end by 7 bases, with 11 bases between. This CDR3 is 12 amino acids long. Germline assignment: CDR1 PRHDT and CDR2 FYEKMQ (reference sequence). This CDR3 is CASSLRVSGYTF. For the CDR3, the DNA is TGTGCCAGCAGCCTCAGGGTATCTGGCTACACCTTC. Full variable domain (missing parts from reference TRBV13 and TRBJ1-2): AAGVIQSPRHLIKEKRETATLKCYPIPRHDTVYWYQQGPGQDPQFLISFYEKMQSDKGSIPDRFSAQQFSDYHSELNMSSLELGDSALYFCASSLRVSGYTFGSGTRLTVV.

The sample holds many counts of this clonotype. The chain carries TRBV27 and TRBJ2-1; 9 bases line up with TRBD1. The length of the CDR3 is 13 residues. Per germline, CDR1 MNHEY and CDR2 SMNVEV (reference sequence). J lost 10 bases, V lost 3 bases, and 4 bases had no gene match. CDR3 region: CASSFVGQGEQFF. CDR3 nucleotide sequence: TGTGCCAGCAGTTTCGTAGGACAGGGGGAGCAGTTCTTC.

In this sample, this clonotype turned up many times. The CDR3 sequence: CASALGPYQPQHF. The CDR3 nucleotides are TGTGCCTCCGCGTTGGGGCCTTATCAGCCCCAGCATTTT. V is TRBV28 and J is TRBJ1-5; a weak D match, TRBD1 (5 bases). This CDR3 is built from 13 residues. V was shortened by 11 bases and J by 5 bases, with 16 bases between the two germline ends. Germline CDR1 is MDHEN and CDR2 is SYDVKM.

Ten or more counts support this clonotype. The V call is TRBV6-2 or TRBV6-3, the J call TRBJ2-1; a possible D gene is TRBD2 (6 bases). The CDR3 consists of 14 residues. Per the germline V gene, CDR1 is MNHEY and CDR2 is SVGEGT. Trimming cost V 2 bases and J 15 bases, with 20 bases left between them. The CDR3 DNA is TGTGCCAGCAGTTACCAACCGGGACTGATCGACTGGTTCTTC. Amino acid sequence: CASSYQPGLIDWFF.

The chain joins TRBV12-3 or TRBV12-4 to TRBJ1-2; 8 nucleotides line up with TRBD1. The CDR3 consists of 13 residues. After removal of 6 bases from V and 5 bases from J, the junction contained 5 bases not matched to a gene. The chain's CDR3 is CASRKTGGYGYTF. CDR3 nucleotide sequence: TGTGCCAGCAGAAAAACAGGGGGGTATGGCTACACCTTC.

To note about this clonotype: A much larger clonotype is one base distant, so this may be a read error. The rearrangement uses TRBV7-2 and TRBJ2-7, with TRBD1 identical over 7 bases. The CDR3 has 14 residues. Germline CDR1 is SGHTA and CDR2 is FQGNSA. Trimming cost V 6 bases and J 6 bases; bases outside gene matches: 11. Here the CDR3 reads CASRPDRSLGEQYF. As DNA, the CDR3 is TGTGCCAGCAGACCGGACAGGTCATTGGGCGAGCAGTACTTC.

At least ten counts were recorded for this clonotype. A much bigger clone sits one base away, suggesting this may be a read error. DNA for the CDR3: TGTGCCTGCATCGAACAGGGGGCATTTTACGAGCAGTACTTC. It codes for CACIEQGAFYEQYF. The chain links TRBV28 to TRBJ2-7; 9 bases align to TRBD1. This CDR3 contains 14 residues. Germline loops: CDR1 MDHEN, CDR2 SYDVKM. V gave up 11 bases and J gave up 4 bases; unmatched junction bases: 12.

The chain uses TRBV12-3 or TRBV12-4 and TRBJ1-4; 7 nucleotides agree with TRBD1. The trim removed 6 bases at V and 14 bases at J, leaving 12 bases unmatched. The length of the CDR3 is 13 residues. The CDR3 sequence: CASSQTTGQTLFF. CDR3 DNA: TGTGCCAGCAGCCAAACAACGGGACAGACGCTGTTTTTT.

This clonotype was detected only a few times. This sequence joins TRBV4-1 and TRBJ2-3, with TRBD2 identical over 11 bases. J gave up 4 bases and V 4 bases, and 10 bases lay outside the gene matches. The CDR3 totals 17 residues. Germline CDR1 and CDR2: MGHRA and YSYEKL. Here the CDR3 reads CASSPRLLAGVADTQYF. DNA of the CDR3: TGCGCCAGCAGCCCCCGCCTACTAGCGGGAGTTGCAGATACGCAGTATTTT.

In this sample, this clonotype turned up many times. The chain combines TRBV20-1 with TRBJ2-1; TRBD2 matches 10 bases. Losses at the gene ends were 1 base for V and 1 base for J; bases not matched to a gene: 4. Germline V gives CDR1 DFQATT, CDR2 SNEGSKA (reference sequence). CDR3 size: 16 residues. This CDR3 reads CSARVPSGSSYNEQFF. CDR3 DNA: TGCAGTGCTAGAGTTCCTAGCGGGAGTTCCTACAATGAGCAGTTCTTC.

The chain combines TRBV6-2 or TRBV6-3 with TRBJ2-7, with a weak D call TRBD1 (5 bases). The CDR3 runs to 13 residues. CDR1 and CDR2 from the germline V gene are MNHEY and SVGEGT. Trimming left V 5 bases short and J 6 bases short, with 14 bases between. The CDR3 reads CASSEVPQGEQYF. In DNA form, the CDR3 reads TGTGCCAGCAGTGAGGTCCCCCAGGGCGAGCAGTACTTC.

For this clonotype: A much larger clone is a single base away; this may be a read error. The rearrangement links TRBV5-1 to TRBJ2-7, with TRBD2 matching 15 bases. The CDR3 covers 15 residues. V lost 2 bases, J lost 7 bases, and 4 bases stayed unmatched. Germline V gene lookup returns CDR1 SGHRS and CDR2 YFSETQ. The DNA of the CDR3 is TGCGCCAGCAGCTTCCAGGGACTAGCGGGAGGAGAGCAGTACTTC. Protein: CASSFQGLAGGEQYF.

This clonotype was seen more than once but under ten times. The J gene is TRBJ2-7, the V gene TRBV20-1; D might be TRBD1 (5 bases). Trimming took off 6 bases at V and 1 base at J, with 13 bases between the two ends. CDR3 length equals 13 residues. Germline loops: CDR1 DFQATT, CDR2 SNEGSKA (reference sequence). CDR3 coding DNA: TGCAGTGCAATGCCTGACAGATCCTACGAGCAGTACTTC. Residues: CSAMPDRSYEQYF.

At least ten counts were recorded for this clonotype. The chain recombines TRBV7-9 with TRBJ2-5; perhaps D is TRBD1 or TRBD2 (5 bases each). The germline CDR1 and CDR2 sequences are SEHNR and FQNEAQ (reference sequence). Trimming removed 6 bases from V and 0 bases from J, with 17 bases in between. The CDR3 runs 16 residues. The CDR3 here is CASREGKLSYQETQYF. As DNA, the CDR3 is TGTGCCAGCAGAGAGGGGAAGTTATCTTACCAAGAGACCCAGTACTTC.